The source of this TCR beta chain is a study of STAT3 mutations in large granular lymphocyte leukemia. General study points: TCR clonotype switching after therapy occurred in about 30% of the 18 patients. At least one immunodominant TCR beta clonotype appeared in every T-cell large granular lymphocyte leukemia patient.

Trimming removed 7 bases at V and 1 base at J, with 11 bases between. Per germline, CDR1 SGHRS and CDR2 YFSETQ. There are 13 residues in the CDR3. Each sample's TCRbeta library yielded on average around 42,000 productive templates. Sequenced by immunoSEQ multiplex PCR; TCRdb stores in-frame clones only, minus some. The sample shows approximately 30,000 clones, 60% to 85% of them seen only once. As to this clone: Its specificity is not known.

Sequencing input: peripheral blood mononuclear cells. This TCR was sampled from a woman in her forties or fifties with T-cell large granular lymphocyte leukemia. Some clones in this sample may be carry-over from other donors' samples. J is TRBJ2-5 and V is TRBV5-1; the D is unclear. In DNA form, the CDR3 reads TGCGCCAGCTCGCCGGGTCCCCAAGAGACCCAGTACTTC. It translates to CASSPGPQETQYF.